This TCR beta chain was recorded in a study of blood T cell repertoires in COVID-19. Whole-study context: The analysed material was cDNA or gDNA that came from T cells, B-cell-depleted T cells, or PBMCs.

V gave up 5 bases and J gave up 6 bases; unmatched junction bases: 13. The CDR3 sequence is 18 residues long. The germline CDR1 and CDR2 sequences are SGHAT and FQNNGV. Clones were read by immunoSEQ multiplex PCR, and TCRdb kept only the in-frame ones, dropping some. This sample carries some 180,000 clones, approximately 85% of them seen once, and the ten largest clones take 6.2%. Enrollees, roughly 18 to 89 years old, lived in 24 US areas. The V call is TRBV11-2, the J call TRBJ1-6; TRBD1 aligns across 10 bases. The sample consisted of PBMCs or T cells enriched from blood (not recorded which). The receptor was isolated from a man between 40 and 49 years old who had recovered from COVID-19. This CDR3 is CASSQLILRDRGNSPLHF. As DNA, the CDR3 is TGTGCCAGCAGCCAATTGATTCTCCGGGACAGGGGTAATTCACCCCTCCACTTT.